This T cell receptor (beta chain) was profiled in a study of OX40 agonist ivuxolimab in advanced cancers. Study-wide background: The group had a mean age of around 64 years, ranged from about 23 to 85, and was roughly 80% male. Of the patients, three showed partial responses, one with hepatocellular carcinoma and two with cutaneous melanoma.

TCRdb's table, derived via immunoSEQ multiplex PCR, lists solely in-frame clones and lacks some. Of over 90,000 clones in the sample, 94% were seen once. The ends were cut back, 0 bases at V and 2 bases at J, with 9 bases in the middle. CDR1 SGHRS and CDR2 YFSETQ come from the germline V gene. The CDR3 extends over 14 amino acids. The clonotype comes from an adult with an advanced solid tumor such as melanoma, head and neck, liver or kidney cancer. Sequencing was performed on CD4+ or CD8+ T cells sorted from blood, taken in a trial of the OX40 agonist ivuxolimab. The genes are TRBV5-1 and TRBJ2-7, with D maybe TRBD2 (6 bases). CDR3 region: CASSLVGGPYEQYF. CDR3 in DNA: TGCGCCAGCAGCTTGGTTGGAGGGCCCTACGAGCAGTACTTC.